One and the same sample provided the 7 T cell receptor beta chains below, sequenced in a study of cytomegalovirus exposure and HLA in healthy donors. Primers for the PCR totalled 60 Vbeta and 13 Jbeta. Profiling relied on immunoSEQ multiplex PCR, and the TCRdb table lists in-frame clones only, not all of them. The sample has roughly 240,000 clones, 78% seen once; the top ten hold around 0.44%. Input material: PBMCs. Source of these receptors: a boy younger than 18 in good health and CMV-seronegative.

The J gene is TRBJ2-5, the V gene TRBV5-1, with D uncertain. Germline CDR1 and CDR2: SGHRS and YFSETQ. V lost 0 bases and J 3 bases, leaving 9 bases between the germline ends. The CDR3 spans 14 residues. DNA for the CDR3: TGCGCCAGCAGCTTGGGGCCGCTAGAAGAGACCCAGTACTTC. Encoded protein: CASSLGPLEETQYF.

CDR3 in DNA: TGTGCCAGTAGTTCTCCCGGGAGGGGGATCGGCACTGAAGCTTTCTTT. Protein sequence: CASSSPGRGIGTEAFF. The rearrangement links TRBV19 to TRBJ1-1; D perhaps matches TRBD1 (6 bases). CDR3 size: 16 residues. Trimming cost V 5 bases and J 4 bases, with 20 bases left between them. Germline assignment: CDR1 LNHDA and CDR2 SQIVND (reference sequence). Looking up the rest from reference TRBV19 and TRBJ1-1 gives the full variable domain: DGGITQSPKYLFRKEGQNVTLSCEQNLNHDAMYWYRQDPGQGLRLIYYSQIVNDFQKGDIAEGYSVSREKKESFPLTVTSAQKNPTAFYLCASSSPGRGIGTEAFFGQGTRLTVV.

As DNA, the CDR3 is TGTGCCAGTAGTATAGAAGGGTATGGCGGGGGAAACCTCAATGAGCAGTTCTTC. As protein: CASSIEGYGGGNLNEQFF. The chain uses TRBV19 and TRBJ2-1; 7 positions match TRBD2. Germline V gene lookup returns CDR1 LNHDA and CDR2 SQIVND (reference sequence). The CDR3 is made up of 18 amino acids. With V trimmed by 0 bases and J by 6 bases, 14 bases remained unmatched. Supplemented by reference TRBV19 and TRBJ2-1, the full variable domain reads DGGITQSPKYLFRKEGQNVTLSCEQNLNHDAMYWYRQDPGQGLRLIYYSQIVNDFQKGDIAEGYSVSREKKESFPLTVTSAQKNPTAFYLCASSIEGYGGGNLNEQFFGPGTRLTVL.

The CDR3 protein is CASSLVRGDGYTF. The CDR3 DNA reads as TGCGCCAGCAGCTTGGTCAGGGGTGATGGCTACACCTTC. The chain recombines TRBV5-1 with TRBJ1-2, with D possibly matching TRBD1 (6 bases). Trimming removed 0 bases at V and 6 bases at J, with 9 bases between. Looked up from germline, CDR1 is SGHRS and CDR2 is YFSETQ. The CDR3 is 13 residues long.

The chain uses TRBV5-1 and TRBJ2-7, with 9 bases lining up with TRBD1. The CDR3 length is 15 residues. Trimming removed 3 bases from V and 0 bases from J; junction bases left unmatched: 4. Germline V CDR1 and CDR2: SGHRS, YFSETQ. CDR3 sequence (DNA): TGCGCCAGCAGCTGGTGGACAGGGGTCTCCTACGAGCAGTACTTC. Translated, it gives CASSWWTGVSYEQYF.

The V and J genes are TRBV6-1 and TRBJ2-2; D perhaps matches TRBD2 (6 bases). The CDR3 length is 15 residues. The V and J ends lost 5 bases and 7 bases respectively, with 17 bases between them. Germline assignment: CDR1 MNHNS and CDR2 SASEGT. CDR3 nucleotide sequence: TGTGCCAGCAGTACTTTGGGCGGGGACGGCGGGGAGCTGTTTTTT. Translation: CASSTLGGDGGELFF.

The chain combines TRBV7-2 with TRBJ2-7, with D unclear. Looked up from germline, CDR1 is SGHTA and CDR2 is FQGNSA. V was cut by 5 bases and J by 6 bases, with 11 bases left in between. CDR3 length: 12 amino acids. CDR3 region: CASSPVRGEQYF. CDR3 sequence (DNA): TGTGCCAGCAGCCCGGTACGCGGCGAGCAGTACTTC.